Sequencing of this TCR beta chain was carried out in a study of blood T cell repertoires in COVID-19. As for the study in general: Researchers got acute and convalescent COVID-19 samples from the United States, Italy and Spain. Sample material is recorded as cDNA or gDNA derived from T cells, B-cell-depleted T cells, or PBMCs.

The CDR3 is made up of 12 amino acids. Germline CDR1 and CDR2: SNHLY and FYNNEI. V trimming: 6 bases; J trimming: 6 bases; junction bases outside the gene matches: 2. This clone appeared a single time. The authors' processing: Scientists estimated how many nucleated cells there were by amplifying reference gene primers. Using immunoSEQ multiplex PCR, the repertoire was profiled, and TCRdb retains in-frame clones only, with some absent. Clone size and V and J calls were adopted from that table, with D and trimming inferred from the DNA. The repertoire consists of about 190,000 clones, with 75% to 90% occurring once and the leading ten covering approximately 1.1%.

The material sequenced was peripheral blood. This rearrangement joins TRBV2 to TRBJ1-2, with 9 positions matching TRBD1. The receptor was derived from a man aged 30 to 39 with acute or convalescent COVID-19. The CDR3 DNA follows: TGTGCCAGCAGGGGACAGGGTAATGGCTACACCTTC. It codes for CASRGQGNGYTF.